This T cell receptor (beta chain) stems from a study of control samples from healthy donors and cancer patients. CDR1 KGHDR and CDR2 SFDVKD come from the germline V gene. The CDR3 length is 15 residues. J was trimmed by 6 bases and V by 3 bases; bases with no gene match: 5. TCRdb's table, derived via immunoSEQ multiplex PCR, lists solely in-frame clones and lacks some. The data show 70,000 to 95,000 clones, 87% seen once. The chain joins TRBV24-1 to TRBJ1-2; 11 positions agree with TRBD1. The sequence was obtained from a man aged 50 to 60 in good health. Sample: blood. CDR3 DNA: TGTGCCACCAGTGATGCGGGACAGGGGGATCATGGCTACACCTTC. Amino acids: CATSDAGQGDHGYTF.